Listed below are T cell receptor beta chains from one sample, sequenced in a study of Ad26.COV2.S vaccination and SARS-CoV-2 variants. This table comes from immunoSEQ multiplex PCR, and its TCRdb copy is limited to in-frame clones, with some not included. There are around 370,000 clones in the sample; 70% to 90% occur only once, and less than 4% lies in the top ten. This specimen was peripheral blood, taken in a trial of Ad26.COV2.S vaccine versus placebo. Receptor source: a person aged 18-60 years who received the Ad26.COV2.S COVID-19 vaccine or a placebo. The CDR3 runs from the conserved cysteine through the conserved F or W. The order of the fields is D gene, clone size, J gene, V gene, CDR3 DNA, CDR3 protein. D genes are given only for firm matches. Size is omitted from some rows. Given values are once, few, many or a class for expanded clones.

d_call: NA; clone_size: NA; j_call: TRBJ2-3; v_call: TRBV27; cdr3_nt: TGTGCCAGCAGTAACTCACGGGGTGGCCTTGGGACAGATACGCAGTATTTT; cdr3_aa: CASSNSRGGLGTDTQYF
d_call: TRBD1; clone_size: NA; j_call: TRBJ2-7; v_call: TRBV10-1; cdr3_nt: TGCGCCAGCAGTGAGTCCGGGGACAGGGGTCTAAACTTC; cdr3_aa: CASSESGDRGLNF
d_call: NA; clone_size: few; j_call: TRBJ1-6; v_call: TRBV7-9; cdr3_nt: TGTGCCAGCAGCTGGGGTTCCTATAATTCACCCCTCCACTTT; cdr3_aa: CASSWGSYNSPLHF
d_call: TRBD1; clone_size: NA; j_call: TRBJ1-4; v_call: TRBV5-1; cdr3_nt: TGCGCCAGCAGCGAACAGGGGTTGGGAACTAATGAAAAACTGTTTTTT; cdr3_aa: CASSEQGLGTNEKLFF
d_call: TRBD1; clone_size: NA; j_call: TRBJ1-3; v_call: TRBV5-4; cdr3_nt: TGTGCCAGCAGCTTACAACAGGGGGTATCTGGAAACACCATATATTTT; cdr3_aa: CASSLQQGVSGNTIYF
d_call: NA; clone_size: NA; j_call: TRBJ2-7; v_call: TRBV15; cdr3_nt: TGTGCCACCAGCAGAGGTACCGGCCTTTACGAGCAGTACTTC; cdr3_aa: CATSRGTGLYEQYF
d_call: TRBD2; clone_size: once; j_call: TRBJ2-3; v_call: TRBV28; cdr3_nt: TGTGCCAGCAGTGTAATAGGTCCGACTAGCGGAACCCGGAGCACAGATACGCAGTATTTT; cdr3_aa: CASSVIGPTSGTRSTDTQYF
d_call: NA; clone_size: NA; j_call: TRBJ1-2; v_call: TRBV11-2; cdr3_nt: TGTGCCAGCAGCTTGGCCAAACTTGGTGCCCGGGATGGCTACACCTTC; cdr3_aa: CASSLAKLGARDGYTF
d_call: NA; clone_size: few; j_call: TRBJ2-2; v_call: TRBV5-1; cdr3_nt: TGCGCCAGCAGCTTGGGCTATGTAGCGAACACCGGGGAGCTGTTTTTT; cdr3_aa: CASSLGYVANTGELFF
d_call: NA; clone_size: NA; j_call: TRBJ1-1; v_call: TRBV11-2; cdr3_nt: TGTGCCAGCAGCCAACACCGGGGGACTGAAGCTTTCTTT; cdr3_aa: CASSQHRGTEAFF
d_call: NA; clone_size: NA; j_call: TRBJ1-6; v_call: TRBV20-1; cdr3_nt: TGCAGTGCTAGTTTCGGGAGCTCCTATAATTCACCCCTCCACTTT; cdr3_aa: CSASFGSSYNSPLHF
d_call: TRBD2; clone_size: NA; j_call: TRBJ2-5; v_call: TRBV7-2; cdr3_nt: TGTGCCAGCAGTCAAGGACTAGCGGGGGGGCCTGGGGAGACCCAGTACTTC; cdr3_aa: CASSQGLAGGPGETQYF
d_call: NA; clone_size: once; j_call: TRBJ1-2; v_call: TRBV6-5; cdr3_nt: TGTGCCAGCAAATTAGGAGGGCGCCGCTATGGCTACACCTTC; cdr3_aa: CASKLGGRRYGYTF
d_call: NA; clone_size: NA; j_call: TRBJ2-7; v_call: TRBV14; cdr3_nt: TGTGCCAGCAGCCAAGATCACTCCCCCAGCAGGCCCTACGAGCAGTACTTC; cdr3_aa: CASSQDHSPSRPYEQYF
d_call: NA; clone_size: medium-sized; j_call: TRBJ2-7; v_call: TRBV3-1/TRBV3-2; cdr3_nt: TGTGCCAGCAGCCAAGCGTCCTACGAGCAGTACTTC; cdr3_aa: CASSQASYEQYF
d_call: NA; clone_size: NA; j_call: TRBJ2-2; v_call: TRBV12-3/TRBV12-4; cdr3_nt: TGTGCCAGCAGTTTACTGGGAACCGGGGAGCTGTTTTTT; cdr3_aa: CASSLLGTGELFF
d_call: NA; clone_size: NA; j_call: TRBJ2-7; v_call: TRBV28; cdr3_nt: TGTGCCAGCAGTGCCCCGACGGAATCCTACGAGCAGTACTTC; cdr3_aa: CASSAPTESYEQYF
d_call: TRBD2; clone_size: NA; j_call: TRBJ2-6; v_call: TRBV6-4; cdr3_nt: TGTGCCAGCAGTGCGACTCGGGAGGTTGGGGCCAACGTCCTGACTTTC; cdr3_aa: CASSATREVGANVLTF
d_call: NA; clone_size: once; j_call: TRBJ2-1; v_call: TRBV30; cdr3_nt: TGTGCCTGGAGTGTATCGTGGGAGCAGTTCTTC; cdr3_aa: CAWSVSWEQFF
d_call: TRBD1; clone_size: few; j_call: TRBJ1-5; v_call: TRBV12-3/TRBV12-4; cdr3_nt: TGTGCCAGCAGTTTGACAGGGGGCCAGCCCCAGCATTTT; cdr3_aa: CASSLTGGQPQHF
d_call: NA; clone_size: NA; j_call: TRBJ1-6; v_call: TRBV3-1/TRBV3-2; cdr3_nt: TGTGCCAGCAGTCGGGGCTTTTATAATTCACCCCTCCACTTT; cdr3_aa: CASSRGFYNSPLHF
d_call: NA; clone_size: NA; j_call: TRBJ2-7; v_call: TRBV7-8; cdr3_nt: TGTGCCAGCAGCTTCGGTACAGGTTCCCCCTACGAGCAGTACTTC; cdr3_aa: CASSFGTGSPYEQYF
d_call: TRBD2; clone_size: once; j_call: TRBJ2-7; v_call: TRBV11-2; cdr3_nt: TGTGCCAGCAGCTGGCTAGCGGGGGCCGTCTCCTACGAGCAGTACTTC; cdr3_aa: CASSWLAGAVSYEQYF
d_call: NA; clone_size: few; j_call: TRBJ2-7; v_call: TRBV10-1; cdr3_nt: TGCGCCAGCAGTGACCCCCCGGTGGGGAACGAGCAGTACTTC; cdr3_aa: CASSDPPVGNEQYF
d_call: NA; clone_size: NA; j_call: TRBJ2-5; v_call: TRBV12-2; cdr3_nt: TGTGCAAGTCGCCCACCCGAGACTAGCGTTGGTGAGACCCAGTACTTC; cdr3_aa: CASRPPETSVGETQYF
d_call: TRBD2; clone_size: NA; j_call: TRBJ2-7; v_call: TRBV14; cdr3_nt: TGTGCCAGCAGCCAATCCGGAGCTAGCGGGAGGTCCTACGAGCAGTACTTC; cdr3_aa: CASSQSGASGRSYEQYF
d_call: NA; clone_size: NA; j_call: TRBJ2-5; v_call: TRBV11-3; cdr3_nt: TGTGCCAGCAGCTTAGAATCAGGGAGGTCGGAGACCCAGTACTTC; cdr3_aa: CASSLESGRSETQYF
d_call: NA; clone_size: once; j_call: TRBJ2-7; v_call: TRBV7-2; cdr3_nt: TGTGCCAGCAGCCCAGCTCACAGGGTCCACGAGCAGTACTTC; cdr3_aa: CASSPAHRVHEQYF
d_call: TRBD2; clone_size: NA; j_call: TRBJ2-1; v_call: TRBV10-1; cdr3_nt: TGCGCCAGCAGTGACCCACGGACTAGCGGGGGCAATGAGCAGTTCTTC; cdr3_aa: CASSDPRTSGGNEQFF
d_call: NA; clone_size: NA; j_call: TRBJ1-1; v_call: TRBV18; cdr3_nt: TGTGCCAGCTCACCTCCACGGAGTATCGGGACTGAAGCTTTCTTT; cdr3_aa: CASSPPRSIGTEAFF
d_call: NA; clone_size: few; j_call: TRBJ1-5; v_call: TRBV19; cdr3_nt: TGTGCCAGTAGTGTCGGCCAGGGCGGGGATCAGCCCCAGCATTTT; cdr3_aa: CASSVGQGGDQPQHF
d_call: NA; clone_size: NA; j_call: TRBJ2-1; v_call: TRBV27; cdr3_nt: TGTGCCAGCAGGAGACTCCCCAGGGGGGGCAATGAGCAGTTCTTC; cdr3_aa: CASRRLPRGGNEQFF
d_call: TRBD1; clone_size: NA; j_call: TRBJ1-2; v_call: TRBV5-1; cdr3_nt: TGCGCCAGCAGCTCTGACAGGGGTGGGGGCTATGGCTACACCTTC; cdr3_aa: CASSSDRGGGYGYTF
d_call: TRBD2; clone_size: once; j_call: TRBJ2-2; v_call: TRBV11-2; cdr3_nt: TGTGCCAGCAGCTTGCATAGCGGGGGTTACACCGGGGAGCTGTTTTTT; cdr3_aa: CASSLHSGGYTGELFF
d_call: NA; clone_size: NA; j_call: TRBJ2-7; v_call: TRBV28; cdr3_nt: TGTGCCAGCAACGGACAGACGTACTCCTACGAGCAGTACTTC; cdr3_aa: CASNGQTYSYEQYF